Presented here are 22 T cell receptor beta chains from one specimen sequenced in a study of blood T cell repertoires in COVID-19. The data were produced by immunoSEQ multiplex PCR, yet TCRdb's version contains in-frame clones alone and is incomplete. The table lists some 200,000 clones, almost 90% of them singletons. The sample was peripheral blood. The receptors were sampled from a man aged 18 to 30 with active or convalescent COVID-19.

This chain links TRBV5-6 with TRBJ1-2; 7 bases are a match to TRBD1. The CDR3 length is 15 residues. V lost 4 bases to trimming and J lost 4 bases; unmatched junction nucleotides: 10. The germline V gene encodes CDR1 SGHDT and CDR2 YYEEEE. CDR3 DNA: TGTGCCAGCAGCCCACGGACAGGAGTATTCTATGGCTACACCTTC. It specifies CASSPRTGVFYGYTF.

This chain connects TRBV7-6 to TRBJ2-1, with TRBD2 identical over 8 bases. This CDR3 has 20 residues. The junction had 19 bases not matched to a gene; V was cut back by 5 bases and J by 1 base. The germline CDR1 and CDR2 sequences are SGHVS and FNYEAQ. The chain's CDR3 is CASSRRGSGITRLSYNEQFF. The CDR3 DNA follows: TGTGCCAGCAGCCGCCGGGGTAGCGGGATCACCCGGCTTTCCTACAATGAGCAGTTCTTC.

The chain links TRBV12-3 or TRBV12-4 to TRBJ2-7; D might be TRBD2 (6 bases). Trimming pared 5 bases from V and 3 bases from J, leaving 8 bases between. This CDR3 region has 12 residues. The CDR3 nucleotides read TGTGCCAGCAGTCTCGGGAGCTACGAGCAGTACTTC. Its protein is CASSLGSYEQYF.

J is TRBJ2-5 and V is TRBV27; D might be TRBD2 (6 bases). This CDR3 has 13 amino acids. In germline, CDR1 is MNHEY, CDR2 SMNVEV (reference sequence). The V end was cut by 4 bases, the J end by 2 bases, with 8 bases between. As DNA, the CDR3 is TGTGCCAGCAGTTCCAGCGGGCAAGAGACCCAGTACTTC. Its protein product is CASSSSGQETQYF.

The chain recombines TRBV7-9 with TRBJ1-1; D perhaps matches TRBD1 (5 bases). CDR1 SEHNR and CDR2 FQNEAQ come from the germline V gene (reference sequence). V lost 3 bases, J lost 1 base, and 9 bases lay in between. This CDR3 spans 14 amino acids. The CDR3 protein is CASSFREGNTEAFF. In DNA, the CDR3 is TGTGCCAGCAGCTTCAGGGAGGGGAACACTGAAGCTTTCTTT.

V and J are TRBV2 and TRBJ1-1; D not certain. V was pared by 0 bases and J by 0 bases, with 11 bases between. Germline V gene sequence: CDR1 SNHLY, CDR2 FYNNEI. The CDR3 length is 16 residues. The CDR3 loop reads CASSEARGFLNTEAFF. The CDR3, as DNA: TGTGCCAGCAGTGAAGCGCGGGGATTTTTGAACACTGAAGCTTTCTTT.

V usage is TRBV11-2 and J usage is TRBJ2-3, with TRBD2 matching over 9 bases. CDR1 and CDR2 (germline): SGHAT, FQNNGV. The CDR3 has 16 residues. Trimming removed 4 bases from V and 4 bases from J; junction bases left unmatched: 9. The CDR3 sequence is CASSWVAGGPADTQYF. CDR3 DNA sequence: TGTGCCAGCAGCTGGGTGGCGGGAGGGCCAGCAGATACGCAGTATTTT.

V gene TRBV24-1 combines with J gene TRBJ1-5, with 7 bases aligning to TRBD1. CDR3 length: 15 residues. CDR1 and CDR2 from the germline V gene are KGHDR and SFDVKD. Trimming took 3 bases from V and 7 from J; bases not matched to a gene: 8. CDR3 loop: CATSDATGDGQPQHF. Here the CDR3 DNA reads TGTGCCACCAGTGATGCTACAGGGGATGGCCAGCCCCAGCATTTT.

This chain uses TRBV6-1 with TRBJ1-2, with D unclear. V was pared by 2 bases and J by 7 bases, with 11 bases between. The CDR3 runs 13 residues. The germline CDR1 and CDR2 sequences are MNHNS and SASEGT. The CDR3: CASSEIAVAGYTF. The CDR3 DNA sequence: TGTGCCAGCAGTGAAATCGCAGTCGCTGGCTACACCTTC.

The chain has TRBV3-1 (or the pseudogene TRBV3-2) and TRBJ2-7; perhaps TRBD2 as D (5 bases). Trimming stripped 1 base from V and 0 bases from J, with 10 bases between. Germline V gene sequence: CDR1 LGHDT, CDR2 YNNKEL (reference sequence). CDR3 size: 15 residues. The CDR3 DNA is TGTGCCAGCAGCCAAGCCGGACGGGGCTCCTACGAGCAGTACTTC. It specifies CASSQAGRGSYEQYF.

The J gene is TRBJ1-2, the V gene TRBV5-4; D is unresolved. The V gene's germline CDR1 is SGHNT and CDR2 YYREEE (reference sequence). Trimming left V 0 bases short and J 3 bases short, with 9 bases between. The CDR3 spans 14 residues. The CDR3 DNA reads TGTGCCAGCAGCTTGGTCGCCACGGACTATGGCTACACCTTC. It encodes CASSLVATDYGYTF.

This sequence joins TRBV6-5 and TRBJ2-7, with TRBD2 identical over 10 bases. The CDR3 is 15 residues long. The V gene's germline CDR1 is MNHEY and CDR2 SVGAGI. V lost 5 bases and J lost 2; bases outside the gene matches: 6. The CDR3 coding sequence is TGTGCCAGCAGTACGGGACTAGCGATTACCTACGAGCAGTACTTC. Translating it yields CASSTGLAITYEQYF.

The V and J genes are TRBV15 and TRBJ1-5, with 7 positions matching TRBD1. V lost 1 base, J lost 3 bases, and 6 bases stayed unmatched. The CDR3 runs 16 residues. Germline V CDR1 and CDR2: LNHNV, YYDKDF (reference sequence). The CDR3 DNA is TGTGCCACCAGCAGAGGTCCGACAGGGATCAATCAGCCCCAGCATTTT. Amino acids: CATSRGPTGINQPQHF.

This clone was seen only once. This chain connects TRBV29-1 to TRBJ2-1, with TRBD1 matching over 11 bases. V trimming: 8 bases; J trimming: 7 bases; junction bases outside the gene matches: 4. CDR3 length: 12 amino acids. CDR1 and CDR2 (germline): SQVTM, ANQGSEA. CDR3 DNA sequence: TGCAGCCTAGGGACAGGGGGTAATGAGCAGTTCTTC. As protein: CSLGTGGNEQFF.

The table lists this clone with a count of one. The rearrangement uses TRBV10-3 and TRBJ1-4, with D possibly being TRBD1 (5 bases). The CDR3 sequence is 15 residues long. The ends were cut back, 5 bases at V and 4 bases at J, with 14 bases in the middle. Looked up from germline, CDR1 is ENHRY and CDR2 is SYGVKD. CDR3 nucleotide sequence: TGTGCCATCAGTCAACAGGTGGGCAGTAATGAAAAACTGTTTTTT. It specifies CAISQQVGSNEKLFF.

This clone was seen once. The chain carries TRBV19 and TRBJ1-1; 8 bases line up with TRBD1. Trimming at V came to 5 bases and at J to 4 bases, leaving 6 bases not matched to a gene. Looked up from germline, CDR1 is LNHDA and CDR2 is SQIVND (reference sequence). The CDR3 sequence is 14 residues long. The CDR3 region has the DNA TGTGCCAGTAGTGCAGGGGGCGGGTTCACTGAAGCTTTCTTT. Amino acids: CASSAGGGFTEAFF.

The count of this clone is one. The V gene is TRBV5-1, the J gene TRBJ2-7; a possible D gene is TRBD2 (6 bases). This CDR3 contains 15 residues. The V gene lost 2 bases and the J gene lost 3 bases, with 15 bases spanning the gap. Germline V gives CDR1 SGHRS, CDR2 YFSETQ. The chain's CDR3 is CASSLVRDSGYEQYF. For the CDR3, the DNA is TGCGCCAGCAGCTTAGTACGGGACTCCGGCTACGAGCAGTACTTC. Drawing the rest from reference TRBV5-1 and TRBJ2-7, the complete variable domain is KAGVTQTPRYLIKTRGQQVTLSCSPISGHRSVSWYQQTPGQGLQFLFEYFSETQRNKGNFPGRFSGRQFSNSRSEMNVSTLELGDSALYLCASSLVRDSGYEQYFGPGTRLTVT.

The chain couples TRBV28 to TRBJ1-2, with TRBD1 matching 7 bases. The V and J ends lost 2 bases and 2 bases, in that order; junction bases with no gene match: 5. CDR1 is MDHEN and CDR2 is SYDVKM in the germline V gene. The CDR3 extends over 15 amino acids. This CDR3 reads CASSLSGTVNYGYTF. The CDR3 bases are TGTGCCAGCAGTTTAAGTGGGACAGTCAACTATGGCTACACCTTC.

This clone was observed many times. The rearrangement joins TRBV20-1 to TRBJ2-7; possibly TRBD2 for D (5 bases). Trimming pared 5 bases from V and 12 bases from J, leaving 14 bases between. CDR3 length: 10 residues. Germline V CDR1 and CDR2: DFQATT, SNEGSKA (reference sequence). For the CDR3, the DNA is TGCAGTGCTGGAAGGACTCCGATGTACTTC. Its protein is CSAGRTPMYF.

The chain employs TRBV11-1 and TRBJ2-3; D is ambiguous. This CDR3 comprises 16 residues. V lost 2 bases and J 0 bases, leaving 12 bases between the germline ends. Germline values: CDR1 SGHAT, CDR2 FQDESV (reference sequence). The DNA for the CDR3 is TGTGCCAGCAGCTTATTCGATCAGTGGAGCACAGATACGCAGTATTTT. This codes for CASSLFDQWSTDTQYF.

The sample holds one count of this clone. The chain is built from TRBV28 and TRBJ2-1; no firm D call. Trimming shortened V by 5 bases and J by 2 bases, and 10 bases separated the two germline ends. This CDR3 has 14 residues. The germline V gene has CDR1 MDHEN and CDR2 SYDVKM. CDR3 nucleotides: TGTGCCAGCAGTCCATGGCTTCCCTACAATGAGCAGTTCTTC. Protein sequence: CASSPWLPYNEQFF.

The chain employs TRBV19 and TRBJ2-2, with 7 bases fitting TRBD1. CDR3 length: 15 residues. With 5 bases clipped from V and 4 bases from J, the junction kept 7 bases outside the gene matches. The germline V gene encodes CDR1 LNHDA and CDR2 SQIVND (reference sequence). Here the CDR3 reads CASSHLGQTTGELFF. The CDR3 DNA follows: TGTGCCAGTAGTCACTTGGGACAGACCACCGGGGAGCTGTTTTTT.